Listed here are 20 T cell receptor beta chains from one sample, sequenced in a study of T-cell memory formation after mild COVID-19. From the 5' RACE reads, TCRdb called clonotypes with MiXCR, one entry per CDR3 protein. The profile shows under 400,000 distinct CDR3 sequences, approximately 27% of them singletons. Sample: PBMCs or a T cell subset sorted from them (not recorded which). These receptors originate from an adult woman who had mild COVID-19 (a few samples of this study predate the infection). Cell type and time point are not known.

The table lists this clonotype with a few counts. The rearrangement links TRBV29-1 to TRBJ1-4; TRBD1 matches at 8 bases. After removal of 3 bases from V and 10 bases from J, the junction contained 1 base not matched to a gene. The CDR3 spans 11 residues. The germline gives CDR1 SQVTM, CDR2 ANQGSEA. The CDR3 region is CSVDGQGKLFF. CDR3 DNA: TGCAGCGTTGATGGACAGGGAAAACTGTTTTTT.

J is TRBJ2-7 and V is TRBV5-1; D is ambiguous. The CDR3 has 13 residues. With 4 bases removed from V and 4 bases from J, the gap between germline ends came to 12 bases. Germline CDR1 and CDR2: SGHRS and YFSETQ. The CDR3 DNA follows: TGCGCCAGCAGCCCCATTAGTGTTTACGAGCAGTACTTC. Translated: CASSPISVYEQYF.

The V gene is TRBV19, the J gene TRBJ2-6; TRBD1 aligns across 9 bases. J was trimmed by 2 bases and V by 4 bases; bases with no gene match: 6. The germline CDR1 and CDR2 sequences are LNHDA and SQIVND (reference sequence). There are 17 residues in the CDR3. CDR3 nucleotide sequence: TGTGCCAGTAGTACCGGGACAGGGATAGCTGGGGCCAACGTCCTGACTTTC. It specifies CASSTGTGIAGANVLTF. The full variable domain, rest sourced from reference TRBV19 and TRBJ2-6, is DGGITQSPKYLFRKEGQNVTLSCEQNLNHDAMYWYRQDPGQGLRLIYYSQIVNDFQKGDIAEGYSVSREKKESFPLTVTSAQKNPTAFYLCASSTGTGIAGANVLTFGAGSRLTVL.

This clonotype appeared a few times. The rearrangement links TRBV9 to TRBJ2-1; TRBD2 matches 12 bases. The junction had 5 bases not matched to a gene; V was cut back by 3 bases and J by 4 bases. CDR1 and CDR2 (germline): SGDLS, YYNGEE. The CDR3 is made up of 16 amino acids. The CDR3: CASSGHGTSGYNEQFF. For the CDR3, the DNA is TGTGCCAGCAGCGGCCACGGGACTAGCGGGTACAATGAGCAGTTCTTC.

The V and J genes are TRBV9 and TRBJ1-1, with TRBD1 identical over 7 bases. CDR3 length equals 17 residues. The germline CDR1 and CDR2 sequences are SGDLS and YYNGEE. V dropped 4 bases and J dropped 4; count of bases not matched to a gene: 16. CDR3 protein: CASSPVGKGARGTEAFF. The CDR3 nucleotides read TGTGCCAGCAGCCCGGTTGGGAAGGGGGCTCGGGGCACTGAAGCTTTCTTT.

This chain joins TRBV15 and TRBJ1-1; D gene unclear. The CDR3 runs to 13 residues. Trimming shortened V by 4 bases and J by 1 base, and 7 bases separated the two germline ends. Germline CDR1 reads LNHNV; CDR2 reads YYDKDF (reference sequence). The CDR3 protein is CATSTDPNTEAFF. The CDR3 DNA is TGTGCCACCAGCACTGACCCGAACACTGAAGCTTTCTTT.

The gene calls are TRBV30 and TRBJ2-3; TRBD2 matches at 9 bases. Germline V gene sequence: CDR1 GTSNPN, CDR2 SVGIG (reference sequence). This CDR3 spans 15 amino acids. The junction had 1 base not matched to a gene; V was cut back by 0 bases and J by 0 bases. The chain's CDR3 is CAWSVLAGSTDTQYF. The CDR3 DNA sequence: TGTGCCTGGAGTGTTCTAGCGGGGAGCACAGATACGCAGTATTTT.

The chain carries TRBV7-2 and TRBJ1-5, with 7 bases lining up with TRBD1. V gave up 9 bases and J gave up 5 bases; unmatched junction bases: 4. The CDR3 sequence is 12 residues long. From germline, CDR1 is SGHTA and CDR2 FQGNSA. CDR3 DNA sequence: TGTGCCAGTAGACAGGGTGATCAGCCCCAGCATTTT. Translating it yields CASRQGDQPQHF. Full variable domain (remainder filled in from reference TRBV7-2 and TRBJ1-5): GAGVSQSPSNKVTEKGKDVELRCDPISGHTALYWYRQSLGQGLEFLIYFQGNSAPDKSGLPSDRFSAERTGGSVSTLTIQRTQQEDSAVYLCASRQGDQPQHFGDGTRLSIL.

The rearrangement joins TRBV7-8 to TRBJ2-7; 10 bases agree with TRBD2. This CDR3 region has 15 residues. The ends lost 5 bases at V and 4 bases at J; junction bases unmatched: 8. Per the germline V gene, CDR1 is SGHVS and CDR2 is FQNEAQ. The CDR3 nucleotides read TGTGCCAGCAGCAATCCGGGACTAGCGACATACGAGCAGTACTTC. It yields the protein CASSNPGLATYEQYF.

The chain combines TRBV7-9 with TRBJ1-1; the match to TRBD1 covers 9 bases. The CDR3 sequence is 14 residues long. Unmatched junction bases numbered 6, after V lost 5 bases and J lost 5 bases. CDR1 and CDR2 from the germline V gene are SEHNR and FQNEAQ (reference sequence). CDR3 region: CASSPRDRETEAFF. The CDR3, as DNA: TGTGCCAGCAGCCCAAGGGACAGGGAGACTGAAGCTTTCTTT.

J is TRBJ2-7 and V is TRBV20-1; D tentatively reads TRBD1 or TRBD2 (5 bases each). There are 13 residues in the CDR3. Germline V gene sequence: CDR1 DFQATT, CDR2 SNEGSKA (reference sequence). Trimming removed 3 bases from V and 6 bases from J, with 15 bases in between. CDR3 in DNA: TGCAGTGCTAGTCTTGGGGGTTTCGGCGAGCAGTACTTC. It is translated as CSASLGGFGEQYF.

The gene calls are TRBV20-1 and TRBJ2-2, with 7 bases matching TRBD1. The CDR3 runs 15 residues. Germline-derived CDR1 and CDR2 are DFQATT and SNEGSKA (reference sequence). V was pared by 5 bases and J by 1 base, with 7 bases of the junction left unmatched. The CDR3 sequence: CSALRRQGNTGELFF. DNA for the CDR3: TGCAGTGCTTTGAGGAGACAGGGGAACACCGGGGAGCTGTTTTTT.

This clonotype was counted between two and nine times. V usage is TRBV14 and J usage is TRBJ2-7; D perhaps matches TRBD1 (6 bases). V shed 3 bases and J shed 2 bases, with 20 bases lying between them. CDR1 and CDR2 from the germline V gene are SGHDN and FVKESK. The CDR3 is 17 amino acids. This chain's CDR3 is CASSQSVGQISPYEQYF. The CDR3 DNA is TGTGCCAGCAGCCAGTCGGTTGGACAGATCTCCCCCTACGAGCAGTACTTC.

The chain joins TRBV15 to TRBJ2-1; D is possibly TRBD1 (6 bases). CDR1 LNHNV and CDR2 YYDKDF come from the germline V gene (reference sequence). This CDR3 spans 14 amino acids. Trimming shortened V by 1 base and J by 3 bases, and 7 bases separated the two germline ends. The CDR3 loop is CATSRGQDYNEQFF. The DNA for the CDR3 is TGTGCCACCAGCAGAGGACAGGACTACAATGAGCAGTTCTTC.

The J gene is TRBJ2-3, the V gene TRBV5-1; the D is unclear. The CDR3 is made up of 15 amino acids. From germline, CDR1 is SGHRS and CDR2 YFSETQ. Trimming left V 0 bases short and J 1 base short, with 9 bases between. As DNA, the CDR3 is TGCGCCAGCAGCTTGGATGTCGCAGGCACAGATACGCAGTATTTT. Protein product: CASSLDVAGTDTQYF.

The V gene is TRBV12-3 or TRBV12-4, the J gene TRBJ1-1, with a tentative D call TRBD1 (5 bases). V was clipped by 5 bases and J by 1 base, with 11 bases between them. The CDR3 is made up of 14 amino acids. The CDR3 here is CASSRDRQNTEAFF. The CDR3 DNA reads TGTGCCAGCAGTCGGGACCGCCAGAACACTGAAGCTTTCTTT.

This clonotype was picked up a small number of times. The chain couples TRBV6-5 to TRBJ2-7, with D possibly matching TRBD1 (6 bases). From germline, CDR1 is MNHEY and CDR2 SVGAGI. The CDR3 extends over 12 amino acids. Deletions cut 6 bases from V and 6 bases from J, with 12 bases between. In DNA, the CDR3 is TGTGCCAGCAGGTCTACAGGGAGCGAGCAGTACTTC. Translating gives CASRSTGSEQYF.

The rearrangement links TRBV7-9 to TRBJ2-7, with D tentatively TRBD1 (6 bases). Trimming removed 5 bases from V and 2 bases from J, with 19 bases in between. The CDR3 runs to 16 residues. Looked up from germline, CDR1 is SEHNR and CDR2 is FQNEAQ (reference sequence). In DNA form, the CDR3 reads TGTGCCAGCAGCCCACCCCGACAGGACGCCCCCTACGAGCAGTACTTC. It codes for CASSPPRQDAPYEQYF.

The sample holds a few counts of this clonotype. The V gene is TRBV24-1, the J gene TRBJ2-3; D is perhaps TRBD2 (5 bases). V was pared by 3 bases and J by 2 bases, with 11 bases between. CDR3 length: 15 residues. Germline CDR1 reads KGHDR; CDR2 reads SFDVKD. Here the CDR3 DNA reads TGTGCCACCAGTGATGGTGGAGGACTCACAGATACGCAGTATTTT. Its protein is CATSDGGGLTDTQYF.

The V gene is TRBV7-9, the J gene TRBJ1-6; 9 positions match TRBD1. With 1 base clipped from V and 9 bases from J, the junction kept 4 bases outside the gene matches. The CDR3 sequence is 15 residues long. CDR1 is SEHNR and CDR2 is FQNEAQ in the germline V gene (reference sequence). The chain's CDR3 is CASSLGRQGVSPLHF. In DNA form, the CDR3 reads TGTGCCAGCAGCTTAGGGAGACAGGGGGTTTCACCCCTCCACTTT.